This TCR delta chain was documented in a study of γδ T cells in repeated Plasmodium falciparum infection. Bulk repertoires came from Vgamma9/Vdelta2+ or Vdelta2-negative gammadelta T cells flow-sorted from PBMC. A remark on this clone: Its antigen remains unknown. A far larger clone is off by one base, so a read error is likely. This CDR3 is also generated by other DNA sequences in the sample.

TCRdb redid clone calling on the multiplex PCR reads using CATT. In the table there are under 50,000 delta-chain clones, 1.6% of which are singletons. The CDR3 extends over 16 amino acids. The ends lost 3 bases at V and 1 base at J; junction bases unmatched: 10. Germline V CDR1 and CDR2: GEAIGNYY, EKD. Study-wide findings and caveats: Vdelta2-negative gammadelta repertoires appeared less diverse and less shared in Malian than Australian children.

Sequencing input: gamma-delta T cells from blood. The source of this sequence is a pool of human donors (malaria-infected and uninfected, not separated). The rearrangement joins TRDV2 to TRDJ1; 7 bases are shared with TRDD3. TCRdb does not report a J gene; here it was assigned by matching the DNA to germline references. CDR3 sequence: CACDFLMGDLTDKLIF. The CDR3 bases are TGTGCCTGTGACTTTCTAATGGGGGACCTCACCGATAAACTCATCTTT.